The rows below give T cell receptor beta chains drawn from one sample of a study of T-cell memory formation after mild COVID-19. Using its own MiXCR run on the 5' RACE reads, TCRdb lists one record per CDR3 protein. The sample holds 55,000 to 80,000 distinct CDR3 sequences, roughly 9.9% seen once. Specimen: PBMCs or a T cell subset sorted from them (not recorded which). These receptors were collected from a man aged 18 to 29 who had mild COVID-19 (a few samples of this study predate the infection). Cell type and time point are not known. Both conserved end residues are part of each CDR3. D genes are given only for firm matches. The size of a clone is reported for some rows only, either as once, few or many, or as a class for expanded clones.

TRBV28	few	TRBJ2-3	TRBD2	16	CASQDSLAGQADTQYF	TGTGCCAGCCAAGACTCACTAGCGGGACAAGCAGATACGCAGTATTTT
TRBV12-3/TRBV12-4	.	TRBJ1-2	.	12	CASSLGYYGYTF	TGTGCCAGCAGTTTAGGTTACTATGGCTACACCTTC
TRBV5-1	many	TRBJ2-4	.	14	CASSLALAKNIQYF	TGCGCCAGCAGCTTGGCCCTAGCCAAAAACATTCAGTACTTC
TRBV11-2	.	TRBJ2-3	.	14	CASTIGPGVDTQYF	TGTGCCAGCACGATCGGCCCCGGGGTAGATACGCAGTATTTT
TRBV4-2	few	TRBJ1-5	.	13	CASSQETLMPQHF	TGTGCCAGCAGCCAAGAGACTTTAATGCCCCAGCATTTT
TRBV7-2	few	TRBJ1-6	.	16	CASSLLGRTLGSPLHF	TGTGCCAGCAGCTTACTTGGCAGGACCCTGGGTTCACCCCTCCACTTT
TRBV4-3	.	TRBJ2-5	.	15	CASSQDLSGQETQYF	TGCGCCAGCAGCCAAGATCTAAGCGGACAAGAGACCCAGTACTTC
TRBV5-6	.	TRBJ2-3	.	16	CASSLSIQGHTDTQYF	TGTGCCAGCAGCTTGTCGATACAGGGACACACAGATACGCAGTATTTT
TRBV5-1	few	TRBJ2-3	.	16	CASSRVVDKSTHTQYF	TGCGCCAGCAGCCGCGTAGTGGACAAGAGCACACATACGCAGTATTTT
TRBV5-5	.	TRBJ1-1	.	14	CASSSDGQETEAFF	TGTGCCAGCAGCTCAGACGGCCAAGAGACTGAAGCTTTCTTT
TRBV5-4	many	TRBJ2-3	TRBD2	15	CASSLTSGYTDTQYF	TGTGCCAGCAGCTTGACTAGCGGATACACAGATACGCAGTATTTT
TRBV27	few	TRBJ1-5	.	15	CASSLTGTLNQPQHF	TGTGCCAGCAGTTTAACCGGGACCCTCAATCAGCCCCAGCATTTT
TRBV7-9	many	TRBJ2-3	.	14	CASSPGRSTDTQYF	TGTGCCAGCAGTCCGGGGCGTAGCACAGATACGCAGTATTTT
TRBV5-1	medium-sized	TRBJ2-5	.	13	CASSLDLQGTQYF	TGCGCCAGCAGCTTGGACCTGCAGGGGACCCAGTACTTC
TRBV28	few	TRBJ1-6	TRBD1	15	CASSFGTGYNSPLHF	TGTGCCAGCAGTTTCGGGACAGGCTATAATTCACCCCTCCACTTT
TRBV4-3	few	TRBJ2-5	TRBD2	17	CASSQDWSGGATETQYF	TGCGCCAGCAGCCAAGATTGGAGCGGGGGGGCCACAGAGACCCAGTACTTC
TRBV7-2	few	TRBJ1-5	TRBD1	14	CASSYGTENQPQHF	TGTGCCAGCAGCTACGGGACAGAAAATCAGCCCCAGCATTTT
TRBV7-9	few	TRBJ1-5	.	16	CASSSPSEGSNQPQHF	TGTGCCAGCAGCTCCCCGTCGGAGGGTTCCAATCAGCCCCAGCATTTT
TRBV6-5	many	TRBJ1-2	TRBD1	14	CASRLDRNYYGYTF	TGTGCCAGCAGGTTGGACAGGAACTACTATGGCTACACCTTC
TRBV19	.	TRBJ1-2	TRBD1	13	CASAQGGLDGYTF	TGTGCCAGTGCCCAGGGGGGGCTCGATGGCTACACCTTC
TRBV9	.	TRBJ2-2	.	11	CASGAPGELFF	TGTGCCAGCGGCGCCCCCGGGGAGCTGTTTTTT
TRBV5-1	.	TRBJ2-1	.	15	CASSLVQGNYNEQFF	TGCGCCAGCAGCTTGGTACAGGGAAACTACAATGAGCAGTTCTTC
TRBV23-1	many	TRBJ2-5	TRBD1	17	CASSQSGTGKGQETQYF	TGCGCCAGCAGTCAATCCGGGACAGGGAAAGGACAAGAGACCCAGTACTTC
TRBV20-1	.	TRBJ2-7	TRBD2	15	CSARPILAGFSEQYF	TGCAGTGCTAGGCCGATACTAGCGGGGTTCTCCGAGCAGTACTTC
TRBV11-2	few	TRBJ2-6	.	18	CASSSPRTVSSGANVLTF	TGTGCCAGCAGCTCACCCAGGACGGTGAGCTCTGGGGCCAACGTCCTGACTTTC
TRBV5-4	many	TRBJ2-3	TRBD2	14	CASSLSGGTDTQYF	TGTGCCAGCAGCTTGTCGGGGGGTACAGATACGCAGTATTTT
TRBV28	.	TRBJ2-1	TRBD2	16	CALSPFTGGGYNEQFF	TGTGCCCTCAGTCCCTTTACAGGCGGGGGCTACAATGAGCAGTTCTTC
TRBV29-1	many	TRBJ2-3	TRBD2	15	CSVSRTSGGADTQYF	TGCAGCGTTTCCCGGACTAGCGGGGGAGCAGATACGCAGTATTTT
TRBV5-1	many	TRBJ2-1	TRBD2	12	CASRAGVNEQFF	TGCGCCAGCAGGGCGGGGGTCAATGAGCAGTTCTTC
TRBV20-1	.	TRBJ2-7	.	14	CSAGGPGRPYEQYF	TGCAGTGCTGGGGGACCGGGAAGGCCCTACGAGCAGTACTTC
TRBV12-3/TRBV12-4	many	TRBJ2-5	.	14	CASSLPESQETQYF	TGTGCCAGCAGTTTACCAGAAAGCCAAGAGACCCAGTACTTC
TRBV5-1	few	TRBJ1-1	.	14	CASSLGASNTEAFF	TGCGCCAGCAGCCTAGGGGCCTCGAACACTGAAGCTTTCTTT